Shown below are 2 T cell receptor beta chains from a single sample sequenced in a study of T cells after yellow fever vaccination. Each CDR3 protein is one row after TCRdb ran MiXCR on the 5' RACE reads. The sample holds about 230,000 distinct CDR3 sequences, roughly 6.8% seen once. This specimen was CD4+ T cells sorted from PBMCs, taken on the day of the yellow fever booster vaccination. The receptors stem from a man aged 25-40 years who received the YFV17D yellow fever vaccine.

Many counts were recorded for this clonotype. The chain joins TRBV12-3 or TRBV12-4 to TRBJ2-2; D might be TRBD1 (6 bases). Trimming left V 6 bases short and J 3 bases short, with 11 bases between. The CDR3 consists of 14 residues. CDR3 DNA sequence: TGTGCCAGCAGCCCAAGACAGGACACCGGGGAGCTGTTTTTT. Protein sequence: CASSPRQDTGELFF.

Concerning this clonotype itself: This may come from a read error, since a much larger clone is one base off. The gene calls are TRBV5-1 and TRBJ1-1; tentative D call: TRBD1 (6 bases). Between the trimmed V and J ends, which lost 4 bases and 8 bases, there was a span of 21 bases. Germline assignment: CDR1 SGHRS and CDR2 YFSETQ. This CDR3 is built from 15 residues. The CDR3 sequence is CASSRGVGTWSEAFF. CDR3 nucleotide sequence: TGCGCCAGCAGCCGTGGAGTCGGGACATGGAGCGAAGCTTTCTTT.